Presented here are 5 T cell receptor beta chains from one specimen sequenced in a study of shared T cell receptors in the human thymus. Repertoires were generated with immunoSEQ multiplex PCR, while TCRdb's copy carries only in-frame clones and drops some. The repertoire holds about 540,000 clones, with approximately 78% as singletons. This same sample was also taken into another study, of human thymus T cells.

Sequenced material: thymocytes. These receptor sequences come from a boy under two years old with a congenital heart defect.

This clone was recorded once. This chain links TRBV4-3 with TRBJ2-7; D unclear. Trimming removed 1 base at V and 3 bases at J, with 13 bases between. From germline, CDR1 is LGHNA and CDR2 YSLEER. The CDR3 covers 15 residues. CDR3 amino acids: CASSQASATGYEQYF. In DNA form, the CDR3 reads TGCGCCAGCAGCCAAGCCTCAGCGACGGGCTACGAGCAGTACTTC.

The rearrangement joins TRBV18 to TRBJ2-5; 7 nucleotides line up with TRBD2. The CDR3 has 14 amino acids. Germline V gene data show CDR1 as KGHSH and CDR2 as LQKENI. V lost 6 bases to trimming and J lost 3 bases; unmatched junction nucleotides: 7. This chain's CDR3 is CASSPGGDKETQYF. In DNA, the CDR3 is TGTGCCAGCTCCCCGGGGGGAGATAAAGAGACCCAGTACTTC.

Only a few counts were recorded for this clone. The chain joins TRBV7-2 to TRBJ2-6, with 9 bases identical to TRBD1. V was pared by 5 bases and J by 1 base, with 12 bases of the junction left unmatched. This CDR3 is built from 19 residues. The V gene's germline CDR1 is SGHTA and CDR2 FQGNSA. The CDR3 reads CASSLHPGTGPSGANVLTF. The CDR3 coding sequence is TGTGCCAGCAGCCTCCATCCCGGGACAGGGCCGTCTGGGGCCAACGTCCTGACTTTC.

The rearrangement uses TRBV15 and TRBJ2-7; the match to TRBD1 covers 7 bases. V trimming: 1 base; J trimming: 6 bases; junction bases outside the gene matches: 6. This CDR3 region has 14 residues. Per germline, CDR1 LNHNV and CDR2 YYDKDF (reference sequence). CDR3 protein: CATSRGTGEGEQYF. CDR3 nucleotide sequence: TGTGCCACCAGCAGAGGGACAGGTGAAGGCGAGCAGTACTTC.

The CDR3 is CASSHSSGRKGTDTQYF. CDR3 bases: TGTGCCAGCAGCCATTCTAGCGGGAGAAAGGGCACAGATACGCAGTATTTT. The V call is TRBV7-8, the J call TRBJ2-3, with 10 nucleotides matching TRBD2. The CDR3 has 17 amino acids. CDR1 is SGHVS, CDR2 FQNEAQ, per germline. The V and J ends lost 5 bases and 1 base, in that order; junction bases with no gene match: 9.